Shown below are 29 T cell receptor beta chains from a single sample sequenced in a study of patients and donors after allogeneic stem cell transplantation. From the RT-PCR reads, TCRdb called clonotypes with MiXCR, one entry per CDR3 protein. The sample holds over 150,000 distinct CDR3 sequences, approximately 28% seen once. Sequenced: blood, either unsorted or a sorted T cell fraction (not recorded which). The source of these receptors is a human donor who was either an allogeneic HSCT recipient or a stem cell or donor lymphocyte infusion donor (not recorded which). It is not recorded whose cells these are; they may come from a transplant donor.

This clonotype was observed a handful of times. The CDR3 DNA reads TGTGCCAGCAGCGTAGGACTTGGCACAGATACGCAGTATTTT. Amino acid sequence: CASSVGLGTDTQYF. The chain combines TRBV9 with TRBJ2-3, with D uncertain. The CDR3 runs 14 residues. Trimming shortened V by 0 bases and J by 1 base, and 6 bases separated the two germline ends. CDR1 and CDR2 (germline): SGDLS, YYNGEE.

This clonotype was counted a few times. This sequence joins TRBV4-3 and TRBJ2-1; D might be TRBD2 (6 bases). CDR3 length: 16 amino acids. V was clipped by 0 bases and J by 12 bases, with 21 bases between them. Germline V gene data show CDR1 as LGHNA and CDR2 as YSLEER. CDR3 sequence: CASSQDRVSGTDSQFF. CDR3 DNA: TGCGCCAGCAGCCAAGATAGGGTGAGTGGGACTGACTCGCAGTTCTTC.

The J gene is TRBJ2-1, the V gene TRBV27; 11 bases agree with TRBD2. The CDR3 is made up of 17 amino acids. Germline CDR1 MNHEY, CDR2 SMNVEV (reference sequence). V lost 7 bases and J lost 3; bases outside the gene matches: 11. The CDR3 sequence: CASTKLIAGGYYNEQFF. DNA of the CDR3: TGTGCCAGCACCAAATTGATAGCGGGAGGGTACTACAATGAGCAGTTCTTC.

This clonotype was recorded a few times. The chain carries TRBV5-6 and TRBJ1-4, with D perhaps matching TRBD1 (5 bases). Trimming left V 0 bases short and J 3 bases short, with 9 bases between. This CDR3 region has 15 residues. The germline CDR1 and CDR2 sequences are SGHDT and YYEEEE. This CDR3 is CASSLVEGPNEKLFF. The DNA of the CDR3 is TGTGCCAGCAGCTTGGTTGAGGGACCTAATGAAAAACTGTTTTTT.

This clonotype was counted at least ten times. The chain has TRBV29-1 and TRBJ1-1; D is undetermined. V was shortened by 4 bases and J by 8 bases, with 23 bases between the two germline ends. Germline CDR1 SQVTM, CDR2 ANQGSEA. The CDR3 runs to 15 residues. CDR3 loop: CSVAPSGRAYWEAFF. The CDR3 DNA reads as TGCAGCGTTGCGCCCTCCGGAAGAGCCTACTGGGAAGCTTTCTTT.

The chain carries TRBV6-5 and TRBJ1-6, with TRBD1 matching over 9 bases. The CDR3 consists of 15 residues. CDR1 and CDR2 from the germline V gene are MNHEY and SVGAGI. The V gene end was trimmed by 6 bases and the J gene end by 4 bases; junction bases not matched to a gene: 4. Here the CDR3 DNA reads TGTGCCAGCAGCCTGGACAGGGGATATAATTCACCCCTCCACTTT. The encoded protein is CASSLDRGYNSPLHF.

This clonotype has more than one count but fewer than ten. The chain employs TRBV6-5 and TRBJ2-1, with D possibly being TRBD2 (6 bases). Germline CDR1 MNHEY, CDR2 SVGAGI. Trimming took off 2 bases at V and 2 bases at J, with 10 bases between the two ends. The CDR3 contains 15 residues. CDR3 in DNA: TGTGCCAGCAGTTACAGGGGCGGGACCTACAATGAGCAGTTCTTC. Translation: CASSYRGGTYNEQFF.

This clonotype was found a few times. The chain employs TRBV27 and TRBJ1-1; D may be TRBD1 (6 bases). V was cut by 5 bases and J by 0 bases, with 10 bases left in between. CDR1 MNHEY and CDR2 SMNVEV come from the germline V gene (reference sequence). The CDR3 sequence is 14 residues long. The CDR3 nucleotides are TGTGCCAGCAGTCCAACAGGGCTGAACACTGAAGCTTTCTTT. It yields the protein CASSPTGLNTEAFF.

V is TRBV9 and J is TRBJ1-1; the match to TRBD1 covers 9 bases. From germline, CDR1 is SGDLS and CDR2 YYNGEE. The V and J ends lost 3 bases and 3 bases, in that order; junction bases with no gene match: 3. The CDR3 sequence is 14 residues long. CDR3 region: CASSATGGDTEAFF. The CDR3 DNA follows: TGTGCCAGCAGCGCGACAGGGGGAGACACTGAAGCTTTCTTT. The variable domain in full, with the rest retrieved from reference TRBV9 and TRBJ1-1, is DSGVTQTPKHLITATGQRVTLRCSPRSGDLSVYWYQQSLDQGLQFLIQYYNGEERAKGNILERFSAQQFPDLHSELNLSSLELGDSALYFCASSATGGDTEAFFGQGTRLTVV.

For this clonotype: Germline is not matched at one junction end, which may reflect a read error. This rearrangement joins TRBV19 to TRBJ1-1; 8 bases line up with TRBD1. Germline CDR1 is LNHDA and CDR2 is SQIVND (reference sequence). The CDR3 consists of 17 residues. For the CDR3, the DNA is TGTGCCAGTCGTATCAACAGGGGGGACAGCATTAAGACTGAAGCTTTCTTT. The encoded protein is CASRINRGDSIKTEAFF.

This clonotype has more than one count but fewer than ten. The chain has TRBV20-1 and TRBJ1-2; D unclear. Germline V gives CDR1 DFQATT, CDR2 SNEGSKA (reference sequence). The CDR3 spans 12 residues. V lost 7 bases to trimming and J lost 3 bases, with 12 bases between them. CDR3: CSVLQPYYGYTF. CDR3 nucleotides: TGCAGTGTTCTACAGCCATACTATGGCTACACCTTC.

This clonotype came up a few times. Written as DNA, the CDR3 is TGCAGCGGGGGGGACGGTGATCAGCCCCAGCATTTT. Its protein product is CSGGDGDQPQHF. The chain uses TRBV29-1 and TRBJ1-5; possible D gene TRBD1, 5 bases. Germline V gene data show CDR1 as SQVTM and CDR2 as ANQGSEA. The V gene lost 7 bases and the J gene lost 5 bases, with 12 bases spanning the gap. The CDR3 totals 12 residues.

This clonotype appeared a single time. The chain uses TRBV29-1 and TRBJ2-1, with a possible D match to TRBD1 (6 bases). Per germline, CDR1 SQVTM and CDR2 ANQGSEA. The CDR3 totals 20 residues. V was cut by 3 bases and J by 0 bases, with 27 bases left in between. The CDR3 sequence: CSVEIWTEGLNLSSYNEQFF. The DNA of the CDR3 is TGCAGCGTTGAGATTTGGACAGAAGGACTTAACCTGAGCTCCTACAATGAGCAGTTCTTC.

V is TRBV6-5 and J is TRBJ2-6; the D is unclear. Germline lookup yields CDR1 MNHEY and CDR2 SVGAGI. V lost 2 bases and J 6 bases, leaving 11 bases between the germline ends. This CDR3 region has 15 residues. CDR3 sequence: CASSYQRPLANVLTF. CDR3 sequence (DNA): TGTGCCAGCAGTTACCAACGTCCCTTGGCCAACGTCCTGACTTTC.

V gene TRBV27 combines with J gene TRBJ2-7, with 9 bases that match TRBD1. With V trimmed by 8 bases and J by 4 bases, 9 bases remained unmatched. Germline lookup yields CDR1 MNHEY and CDR2 SMNVEV (reference sequence). The CDR3 spans 14 residues. CDR3 loop: CASHKGTGLYEQYF. In DNA, the CDR3 is TGTGCCAGCCACAAGGGGACAGGGTTATACGAGCAGTACTTC.

V usage is TRBV6-6 and J usage is TRBJ2-7, with 10 bases fitting TRBD2. Trimming at V came to 0 bases and at J to 4 bases, leaving 12 bases not matched to a gene. CDR1 MNHNY and CDR2 SVGAGI come from the germline V gene (reference sequence). The CDR3 extends over 18 amino acids. CDR3 protein: CASSYSRALAGDSYEQYF. The CDR3 DNA follows: TGTGCCAGCAGTTACTCTCGGGCCCTAGCGGGAGATTCATACGAGCAGTACTTC.

The chain uses TRBV9 and TRBJ1-5; 9 bases are shared with TRBD1. CDR3 length equals 15 residues. Germline values: CDR1 SGDLS, CDR2 YYNGEE. The ends lost 0 bases at V and 6 bases at J; junction bases unmatched: 4. CDR3 nucleotide sequence: TGTGCCAGCAGCGTAGGGGGACAGGGATCTCAGCCCCAGCATTTT. Protein product: CASSVGGQGSQPQHF. Using reference TRBV9 and TRBJ1-5 for the parts outside the CDR3, the full variable domain is DSGVTQTPKHLITATGQRVTLRCSPRSGDLSVYWYQQSLDQGLQFLIQYYNGEERAKGNILERFSAQQFPDLHSELNLSSLELGDSALYFCASSVGGQGSQPQHFGDGTRLSIL.

The chain links TRBV7-8 to TRBJ1-2; the D gene is possibly TRBD1 (5 bases). Germline V lookup: CDR1 SGHVS, CDR2 FQNEAQ. This CDR3 has 12 amino acids. V lost 8 bases and J lost 8, with 15 bases in between. The CDR3 coding sequence is TGTGCCAGCTCCGAGGGACGGCGAGGCTACACCTTC. It translates to CASSEGRRGYTF.

The V gene is TRBV3-1, the J gene TRBJ2-1, with D possibly being TRBD1 or TRBD2 (5 bases each). The ends were cut back, 4 bases at V and 10 bases at J, with 11 bases in the middle. Germline V gene lookup returns CDR1 LGHDT and CDR2 YNNKEL (reference sequence). The CDR3 contains 12 residues. CDR3 coding DNA: TGTGCCAGCAGCCGAGAGTGGGGGGAGCAGTTCTTC. This translates into CASSREWGEQFF.

The V gene is TRBV5-1, the J gene TRBJ2-1, with 7 bases lining up with TRBD2. This CDR3 comprises 15 residues. In germline, CDR1 is SGHRS, CDR2 YFSETQ. With 7 bases clipped from V and 4 bases from J, the junction kept 11 bases outside the gene matches. The CDR3 DNA sequence: TGCGCCAGCGGGAGGGAGGCCCCCCGTTACAATGAGCAGTTCTTC. As protein: CASGREAPRYNEQFF.

This clonotype was detected only a few times. The V gene is TRBV20-1, the J gene TRBJ2-7; 9 positions agree with TRBD2. This CDR3 region has 14 residues. V lost 2 bases and J lost 5; bases outside the gene matches: 7. Per germline, CDR1 DFQATT and CDR2 SNEGSKA (reference sequence). The CDR3 DNA sequence: TGCAGTGCTAGATCTGAGACTAGCGGAAACGAGCAGTACTTC. Encoded protein: CSARSETSGNEQYF.

This clonotype showed up just a few times. The V gene is TRBV20-1, the J gene TRBJ2-3; D may correspond to TRBD1 or TRBD2 (5 bases each). This CDR3 has 15 residues. Deletions cut 3 bases from V and 3 bases from J, with 16 bases between. The V gene's germline CDR1 is DFQATT and CDR2 SNEGSKA (reference sequence). CDR3 in amino acids: CSASGRWGMTDTQYF. Here the CDR3 DNA reads TGCAGTGCTAGTGGGCGCTGGGGGATGACAGATACGCAGTATTTT.

The chain employs TRBV10-3 and TRBJ2-1, with 12 bases matching TRBD2. Germline CDR1 is ENHRY and CDR2 is SYGVKD. Germline trimming cut 8 bases from V and 7 bases from J; bases unmatched to any gene: 12. This CDR3 comprises 16 residues. CDR3 amino acids: CAIGLLTSGRFNEQFF. CDR3 in DNA: TGTGCCATCGGGCTACTTACTAGCGGGAGGTTTAATGAGCAGTTCTTC.

This clonotype was picked up a small number of times. The gene calls are TRBV27 and TRBJ2-7, with D possibly being TRBD2 (6 bases). This CDR3 spans 12 amino acids. Germline V gene lookup returns CDR1 MNHEY and CDR2 SMNVEV (reference sequence). The V end was cut by 5 bases, the J end by 10 bases, with 15 bases between. CDR3 coding DNA: TGTGCCAGCAGTCCCCTCCGGGGGAGACAGTACTTC. Translation: CASSPLRGRQYF.

CDR3 bases: TGTGCCACCAGTGATCAAGGGGGCGCGTTCACCGGGGAGCTGTTTTTT. Its translation is CATSDQGGAFTGELFF. The gene calls are TRBV24-1 and TRBJ2-2; 7 positions match TRBD1. The V gene end was trimmed by 3 bases and the J gene end by 4 bases; junction bases not matched to a gene: 7. CDR3 length equals 16 residues. Germline values: CDR1 KGHDR, CDR2 SFDVKD.

This clonotype was found a few times. This chain links TRBV12-3 or TRBV12-4 with TRBJ2-1; TRBD1 matches at 8 bases. Trimming took 5 bases from V and 4 from J; bases not matched to a gene: 10. This CDR3 is built from 16 residues. This CDR3 reads CASSLWGDRRYNEQFF. CDR3 sequence (DNA): TGTGCCAGCAGTCTCTGGGGGGACAGGAGGTACAATGAGCAGTTCTTC.

The rearrangement links TRBV4-3 to TRBJ1-2; D unresolved. The CDR3 length is 14 residues. V lost 0 bases and J 8 bases, leaving 13 bases between the germline ends. Looked up from germline, CDR1 is LGHNA and CDR2 is YSLEER. The CDR3 reads CASSQDLVVRGYTF. The CDR3 DNA reads as TGCGCCAGCAGCCAAGATCTGGTAGTTAGAGGCTACACCTTC.

This clonotype was seen ten or more times. The chain uses TRBV4-1 and TRBJ1-5; D not resolved. Per the germline V gene, CDR1 is MGHRA and CDR2 is YSYEKL. Trimming cost V 0 bases and J 5 bases, with 11 bases left between them. The length of the CDR3 is 15 residues. The CDR3: CASSQETAADQPQHF. The CDR3 DNA reads as TGCGCCAGCAGCCAAGAAACGGCAGCGGATCAGCCCCAGCATTTT.

The chain recombines TRBV29-1 with TRBJ1-1; D is unclear. This CDR3 contains 13 residues. CDR1 is SQVTM and CDR2 is ANQGSEA in the germline V gene. Between the trimmed V and J ends, which lost 5 bases and 6 bases, there was a span of 16 bases. For the CDR3, the DNA is TGCAGCGTTTTTAGGGTCCTCCGAGCTGAAGCTTTCTTT. Translation: CSVFRVLRAEAFF. Using reference TRBV29-1 and TRBJ1-1 for the parts outside the CDR3, the full variable domain is SAVISQKPSRDICQRGTSLTIQCQVDSQVTMMFWYRQQPGQSLTLIATANQGSEATYESGFVIDKFPISRPNLTFSTLTVSNMSPEDSSIYLCSVFRVLRAEAFFGQGTRLTVV.